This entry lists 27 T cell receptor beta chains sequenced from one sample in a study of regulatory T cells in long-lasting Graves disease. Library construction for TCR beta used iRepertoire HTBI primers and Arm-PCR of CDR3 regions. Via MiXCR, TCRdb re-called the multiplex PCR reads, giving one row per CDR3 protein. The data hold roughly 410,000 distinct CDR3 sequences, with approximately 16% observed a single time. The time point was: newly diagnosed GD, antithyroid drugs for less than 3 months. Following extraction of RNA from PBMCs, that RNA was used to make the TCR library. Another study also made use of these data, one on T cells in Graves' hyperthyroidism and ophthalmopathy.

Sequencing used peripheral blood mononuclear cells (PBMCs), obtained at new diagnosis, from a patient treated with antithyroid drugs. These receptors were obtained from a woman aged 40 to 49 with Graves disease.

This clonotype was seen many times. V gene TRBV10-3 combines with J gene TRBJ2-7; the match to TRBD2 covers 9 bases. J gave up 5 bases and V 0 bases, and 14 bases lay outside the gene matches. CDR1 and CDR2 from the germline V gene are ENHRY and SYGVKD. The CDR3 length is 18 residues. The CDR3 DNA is TGTGCCATCAGTGAGTCGATATTTCGACTAGCGGAGAAAAACGAGCAGTACTTC. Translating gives CAISESIFRLAEKNEQYF.

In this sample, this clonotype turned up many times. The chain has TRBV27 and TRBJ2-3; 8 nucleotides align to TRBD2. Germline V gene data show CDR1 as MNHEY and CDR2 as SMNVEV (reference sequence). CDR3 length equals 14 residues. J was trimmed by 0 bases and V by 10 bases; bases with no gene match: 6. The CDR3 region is CATSGLASTDTQYF. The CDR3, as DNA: TGTGCCACCAGCGGACTAGCTAGCACAGATACGCAGTATTTT.

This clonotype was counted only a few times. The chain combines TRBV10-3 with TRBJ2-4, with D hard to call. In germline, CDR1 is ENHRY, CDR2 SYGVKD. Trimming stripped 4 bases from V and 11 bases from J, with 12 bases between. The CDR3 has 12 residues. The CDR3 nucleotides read TGTGCCATCAGTGCCTCCCAGGTTGTTCAGTACTTC. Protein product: CAISASQVVQYF.

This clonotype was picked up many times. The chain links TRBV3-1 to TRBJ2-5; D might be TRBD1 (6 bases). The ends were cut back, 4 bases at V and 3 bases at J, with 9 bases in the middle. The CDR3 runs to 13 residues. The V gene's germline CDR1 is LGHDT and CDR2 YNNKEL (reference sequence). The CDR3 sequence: CASSRQEKETQYF. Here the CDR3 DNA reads TGTGCCAGCAGCCGACAGGAAAAAGAGACCCAGTACTTC.

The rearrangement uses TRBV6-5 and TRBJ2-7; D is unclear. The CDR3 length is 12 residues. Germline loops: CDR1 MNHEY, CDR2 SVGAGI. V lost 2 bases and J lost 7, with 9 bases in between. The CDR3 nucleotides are TGTGCCAGCAGTTACGGAGTGGGTGAGCAGTACTTC. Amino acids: CASSYGVGEQYF.

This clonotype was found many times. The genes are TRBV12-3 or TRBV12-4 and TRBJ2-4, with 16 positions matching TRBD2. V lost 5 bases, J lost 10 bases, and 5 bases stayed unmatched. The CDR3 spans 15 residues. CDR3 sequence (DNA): TGTGCCAGCAGTGGGACTAGCGGGAGGGTAGGGATTCAGTACTTC. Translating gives CASSGTSGRVGIQYF.

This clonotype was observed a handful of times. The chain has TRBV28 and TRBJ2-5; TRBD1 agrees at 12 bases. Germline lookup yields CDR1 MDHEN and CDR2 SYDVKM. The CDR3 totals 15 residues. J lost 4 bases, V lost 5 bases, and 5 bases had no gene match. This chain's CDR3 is CASSTWDRGLETQYF. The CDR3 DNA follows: TGTGCCAGCAGTACCTGGGACAGGGGGCTAGAGACCCAGTACTTC.

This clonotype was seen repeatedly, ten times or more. The CDR3 DNA is TGCAGTGCCGAAGACAGAGAAGGCTATGGAAACACCATATATTTT. This encodes CSAEDREGYGNTIYF. V is TRBV20-1 and J is TRBJ1-3, with D maybe TRBD1 (5 bases). Trimming took off 6 bases at V and 3 bases at J, with 18 bases between the two ends. Germline V lookup: CDR1 DFQATT, CDR2 SNEGSKA (reference sequence). This CDR3 is 15 amino acids long.

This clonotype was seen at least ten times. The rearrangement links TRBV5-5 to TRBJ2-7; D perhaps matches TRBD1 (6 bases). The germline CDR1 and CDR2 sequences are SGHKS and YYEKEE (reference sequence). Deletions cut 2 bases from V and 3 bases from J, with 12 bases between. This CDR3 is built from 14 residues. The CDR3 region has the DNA TGTGCCAGCAGCTTCGTGAGGGGGAACTACGAGCAGTACTTC. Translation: CASSFVRGNYEQYF.

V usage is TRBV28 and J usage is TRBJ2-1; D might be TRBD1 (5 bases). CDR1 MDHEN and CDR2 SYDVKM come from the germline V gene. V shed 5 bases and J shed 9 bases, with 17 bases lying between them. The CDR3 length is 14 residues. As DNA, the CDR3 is TGTGCCAGCAGTCTATCGACGTGGGGCGGTGAGCAGTTCTTC. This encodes CASSLSTWGGEQFF.

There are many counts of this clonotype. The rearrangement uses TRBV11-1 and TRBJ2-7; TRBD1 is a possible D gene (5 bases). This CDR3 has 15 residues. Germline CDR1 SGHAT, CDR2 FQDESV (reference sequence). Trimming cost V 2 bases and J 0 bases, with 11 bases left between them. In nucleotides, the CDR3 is TGTGCCAGCAGCTTATCCAGGGATTTCTCCTACGAGCAGTACTTC. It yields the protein CASSLSRDFSYEQYF.

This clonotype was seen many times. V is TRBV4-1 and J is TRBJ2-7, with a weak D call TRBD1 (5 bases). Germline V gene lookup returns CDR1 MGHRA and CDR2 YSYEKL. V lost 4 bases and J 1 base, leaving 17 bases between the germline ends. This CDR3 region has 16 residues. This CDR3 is CASSPSPRVGSYEQYF. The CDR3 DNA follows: TGCGCCAGCAGCCCCAGCCCCAGGGTCGGGTCCTACGAGCAGTACTTC.

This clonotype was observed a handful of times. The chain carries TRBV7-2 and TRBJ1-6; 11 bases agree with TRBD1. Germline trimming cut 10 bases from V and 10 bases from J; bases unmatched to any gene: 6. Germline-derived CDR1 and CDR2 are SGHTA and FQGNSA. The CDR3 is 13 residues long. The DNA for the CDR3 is TGTGCCACCCGGACAGGGGGCCCCTCACCCCTCCACTTT. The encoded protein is CATRTGGPSPLHF. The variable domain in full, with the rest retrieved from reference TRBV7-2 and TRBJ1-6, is GAGVSQSPSNKVTEKGKDVELRCDPISGHTALYWYRQSLGQGLEFLIYFQGNSAPDKSGLPSDRFSAERTGGSVSTLTIQRTQQEDSAVYLCATRTGGPSPLHFGNGTRLTVT.

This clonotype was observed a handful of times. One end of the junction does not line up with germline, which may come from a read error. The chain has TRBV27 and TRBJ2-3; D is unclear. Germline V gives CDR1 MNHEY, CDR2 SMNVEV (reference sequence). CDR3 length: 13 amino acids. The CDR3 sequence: CASSPAGTNTQYF. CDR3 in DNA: TGTGCCAGCAGTCCTGCCGGCACAAATACGCAGTATTTT.

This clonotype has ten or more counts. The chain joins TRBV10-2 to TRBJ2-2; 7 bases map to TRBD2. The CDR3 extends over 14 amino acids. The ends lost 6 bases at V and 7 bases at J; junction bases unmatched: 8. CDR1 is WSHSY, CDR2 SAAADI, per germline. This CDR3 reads CASSAGRVGGELFF. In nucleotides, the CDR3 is TGCGCCAGCAGCGCAGGGAGGGTAGGCGGGGAGCTGTTTTTT.

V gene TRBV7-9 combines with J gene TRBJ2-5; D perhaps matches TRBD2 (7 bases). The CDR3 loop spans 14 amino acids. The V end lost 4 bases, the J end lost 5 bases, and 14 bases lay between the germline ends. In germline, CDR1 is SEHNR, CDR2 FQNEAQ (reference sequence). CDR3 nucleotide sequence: TGTGCCAGCAGCTACGGGGGGCGAGTGGAGACCCAGTACTTC. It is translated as CASSYGGRVETQYF.

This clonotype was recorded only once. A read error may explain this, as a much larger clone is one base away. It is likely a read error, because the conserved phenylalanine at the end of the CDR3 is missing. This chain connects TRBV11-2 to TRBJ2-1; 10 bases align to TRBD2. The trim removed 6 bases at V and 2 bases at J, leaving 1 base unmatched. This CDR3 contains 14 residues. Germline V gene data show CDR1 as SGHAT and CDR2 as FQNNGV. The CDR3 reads CASRGLAPYNEQFL. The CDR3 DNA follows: TGTGCCAGCAGGGGACTAGCGCCCTACAATGAGCAGTTCCTC.

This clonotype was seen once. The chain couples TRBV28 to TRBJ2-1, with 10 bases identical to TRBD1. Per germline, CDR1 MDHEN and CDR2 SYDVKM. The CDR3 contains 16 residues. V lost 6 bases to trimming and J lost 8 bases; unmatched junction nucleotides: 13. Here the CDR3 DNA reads TGTGCCAGCAGCACCGGAGGGACAGGGGCGCACGATGAGCAGTTCTTC. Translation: CASSTGGTGAHDEQFF.

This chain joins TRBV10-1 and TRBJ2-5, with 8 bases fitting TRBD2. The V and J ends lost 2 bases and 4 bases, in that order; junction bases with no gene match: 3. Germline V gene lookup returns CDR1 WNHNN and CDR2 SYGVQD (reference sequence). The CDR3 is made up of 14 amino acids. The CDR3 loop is CASSETRGGETQYF. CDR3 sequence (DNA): TGCGCCAGCAGTGAGACCCGGGGGGGAGAGACCCAGTACTTC.

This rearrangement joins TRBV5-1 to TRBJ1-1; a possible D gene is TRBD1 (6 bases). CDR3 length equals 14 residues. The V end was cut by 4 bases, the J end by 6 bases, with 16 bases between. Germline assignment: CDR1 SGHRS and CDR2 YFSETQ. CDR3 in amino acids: CASSPTDRRPEAFF. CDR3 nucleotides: TGCGCCAGCAGCCCCACCGACAGGCGGCCTGAAGCTTTCTTT.

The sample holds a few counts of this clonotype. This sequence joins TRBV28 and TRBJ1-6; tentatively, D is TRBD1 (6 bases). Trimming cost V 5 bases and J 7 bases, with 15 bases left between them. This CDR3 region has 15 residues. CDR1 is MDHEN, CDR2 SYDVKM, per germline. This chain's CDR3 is CASSILSQGNSPLHF. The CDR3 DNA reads TGTGCCAGCAGTATACTGTCGCAGGGGAATTCACCCCTCCACTTT.

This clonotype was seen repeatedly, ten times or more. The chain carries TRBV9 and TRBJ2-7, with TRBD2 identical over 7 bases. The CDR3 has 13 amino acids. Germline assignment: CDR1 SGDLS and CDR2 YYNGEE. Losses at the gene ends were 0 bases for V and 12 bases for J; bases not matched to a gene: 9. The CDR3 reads CASSVDPGGGVYF. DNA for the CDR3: TGTGCCAGCAGCGTAGACCCCGGGGGAGGGGTGTACTTC. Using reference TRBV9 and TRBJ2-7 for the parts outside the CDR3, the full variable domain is DSGVTQTPKHLITATGQRVTLRCSPRSGDLSVYWYQQSLDQGLQFLIQYYNGEERAKGNILERFSAQQFPDLHSELNLSSLELGDSALYFCASSVDPGGGVYFGPGTRLTVT.

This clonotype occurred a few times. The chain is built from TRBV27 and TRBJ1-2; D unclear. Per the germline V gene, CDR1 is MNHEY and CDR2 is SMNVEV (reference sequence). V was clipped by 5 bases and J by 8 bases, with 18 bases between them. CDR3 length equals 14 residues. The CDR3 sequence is CASSPTDGDAGYTF. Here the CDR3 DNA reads TGTGCCAGCAGTCCGACGGACGGTGATGCGGGCTACACCTTC.

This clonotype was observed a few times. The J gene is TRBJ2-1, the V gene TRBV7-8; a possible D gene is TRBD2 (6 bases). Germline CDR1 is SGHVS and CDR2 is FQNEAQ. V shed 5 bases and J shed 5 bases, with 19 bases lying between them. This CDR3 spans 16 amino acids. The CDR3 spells CASSARRDWTNNEQFF. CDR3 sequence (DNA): TGTGCCAGCAGCGCCCGCCGGGACTGGACCAACAATGAGCAGTTCTTC.

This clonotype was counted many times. The CDR3 DNA sequence: TGTGCCAGCTCACCAGCGGGCAGCCAAGAGACCCAGTACTTC. Translation: CASSPAGSQETQYF. V and J are TRBV18 and TRBJ2-5, with D tentatively TRBD2 (5 bases). The CDR3 is 14 amino acids. Trimming cost V 2 bases and J 1 base, with 8 bases left between them. The V gene's germline CDR1 is KGHSH and CDR2 LQKENI.

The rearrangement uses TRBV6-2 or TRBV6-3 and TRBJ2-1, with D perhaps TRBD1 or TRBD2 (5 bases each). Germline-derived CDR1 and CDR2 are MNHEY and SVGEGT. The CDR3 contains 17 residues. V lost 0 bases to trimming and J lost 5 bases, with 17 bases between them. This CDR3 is CASSYSEPGQEDNEQFF. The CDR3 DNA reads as TGTGCCAGCAGTTACTCGGAACCGGGGCAAGAAGACAATGAGCAGTTCTTC.

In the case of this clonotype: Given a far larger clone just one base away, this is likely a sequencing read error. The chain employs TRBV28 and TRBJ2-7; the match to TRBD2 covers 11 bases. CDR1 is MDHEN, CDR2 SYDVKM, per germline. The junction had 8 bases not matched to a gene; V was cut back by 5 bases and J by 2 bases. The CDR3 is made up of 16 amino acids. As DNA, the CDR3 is TGTGCCAGCAGTGGAGGGACTAGCGGTTTTACCTACGAGCAGTACTTC. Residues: CASSGGTSGFTYEQYF.